This TCR beta chain is from a study of blood T cell repertoires in COVID-19. For the study at large: Acute and convalescent COVID-19 specimens originated in the United States, Italy and Spain. T cells, B-cell-depleted T cells, or PBMCs provided the cDNA or gDNA that served as material.

Participant-given clinical history determined each cohort assignment. Original processing methods: Estimation of nucleated cell counts was performed using reference gene primer amplification. Measured with immunoSEQ multiplex PCR; TCRdb has only the in-frame clones, and not every one. The V and J calls and clone size come from that table; D and trimming were worked out from the DNA. Counted here are about 140,000 clones, approximately 84% occurring once; the ten biggest clones make up 3% to 3.5%. From germline, CDR1 is MRHNA and CDR2 SNTAGT. CDR3 size: 14 residues. J gave up 3 bases and V 8 bases, and 5 bases lay outside the gene matches.

Material for sequencing was PBMCs or T cells enriched from blood (not recorded which). V is TRBV6-4 and J is TRBJ2-3; 10 bases are shared with TRBD1. The source is a woman aged 45-59 years with acute COVID-19. As DNA, the CDR3 is TGTGCCAGCGCCGGGACAGGGGAGACAGATACGCAGTATTTT. Translated: CASAGTGETDTQYF.